The 27 T cell receptor beta chains given below trace back to one sample, sequenced in a study of human T cells and chemical hapten exposure. Using its own MiXCR run on the RACE reads, TCRdb lists one record per CDR3 protein. The table lists about 120,000 distinct CDR3 sequences, 9% to 13% of them singletons, with approximately 1.5% in the top ten. The time point is: patch test 1, 2 weeks after DPC sensitization. Treatment described: therapeutic diphenylcyclopropenone sensitization with weekly scalp DPC. This sample comprised whole blood, obtained in connection with sensitization to the hapten diphenylcyclopropenone (DPC). Receptor source: a woman in her 50s with alopecia areata. Some clones in this sample may be carry-over from other donors' samples.

The rearrangement links TRBV6-1 to TRBJ1-2, with a weak D call TRBD1 (5 bases). CDR1 MNHNS and CDR2 SASEGT come from the germline V gene. Trimming removed 6 bases from V and 0 bases from J, with 23 bases in between. The CDR3 is made up of 18 amino acids. The CDR3 is CASRSIGARPQANYGYTF. Here the CDR3 DNA reads TGTGCCAGCAGGTCCATCGGGGCAAGGCCACAAGCTAACTATGGCTACACCTTC.

The V call is TRBV20-1, the J call TRBJ1-5; D gene ambiguous. Germline V gives CDR1 DFQATT, CDR2 SNEGSKA (reference sequence). V lost 0 bases and J 6 bases, leaving 21 bases between the germline ends. CDR3 length: 17 amino acids. CDR3 protein: CSAREGGGRRIGQPQHF. CDR3 nucleotide sequence: TGCAGTGCTAGAGAGGGAGGAGGGCGTAGGATCGGTCAGCCCCAGCATTTT.

V gene TRBV7-2 combines with J gene TRBJ2-7; 14 bases match TRBD2. Germline-derived CDR1 and CDR2 are SGHTA and FQGNSA. There are 14 residues in the CDR3. V trimming: 4 bases; J trimming: 11 bases; junction bases outside the gene matches: 7. The CDR3 region is CASSSTSGRAVEYF. CDR3 nucleotide sequence: TGTGCCAGCAGCTCGACTAGCGGGAGGGCCGTGGAGTACTTC.

The rearrangement uses TRBV29-1 and TRBJ1-4, with TRBD1 matching 8 bases. V lost 5 bases, J lost 0 bases, and 14 bases stayed unmatched. Germline V gene data show CDR1 as SQVTM and CDR2 as ANQGSEA. This CDR3 contains 18 residues. The CDR3, as DNA: TGCAGCGTTCTAAGACAGGGGACGAGCCTTGCAACTAATGAAAAACTGTTTTTT. Translated, it gives CSVLRQGTSLATNEKLFF.

This clonotype was counted at least ten times. The chain links TRBV7-2 to TRBJ1-2; 8 nucleotides line up with TRBD1. J lost 4 bases, V lost 5 bases, and 9 bases had no gene match. CDR1 and CDR2 from the germline V gene are SGHTA and FQGNSA. The CDR3 runs 15 residues. The CDR3 is CASSEAGGPFYGYTF. CDR3 sequence (DNA): TGTGCCAGCAGCGAGGCAGGGGGCCCCTTCTATGGCTACACCTTC.

This clonotype has a handful of counts. The chain uses TRBV11-2 and TRBJ2-1, with D unclear. V was trimmed by 0 bases and J by 8 bases, leaving 5 bases between them. CDR1 and CDR2 (germline): SGHAT, FQNNGV. The CDR3 loop spans 12 amino acids. Here the CDR3 reads CASSLDYYEQFF. CDR3 coding DNA: TGTGCCAGCAGCTTAGACTATTATGAGCAGTTCTTC.

Points on this clonotype: The conserved closing phenylalanine or tryptophan is absent in this CDR3, likely reflecting a read error. No DNA is shown, since the ends of the CDR3 on it are uncertain; the CDR3 is the one TCRdb lists. The rearrangement links TRBV4-2 to TRBJ1-4. The CDR3 numbers 8 amino acids, ends counted. The germline gives CDR1 LGHNA, CDR2 YNFKEQ. The CDR3: CASSRGVI.

There are a few counts of this clonotype. This chain uses TRBV9 with TRBJ2-7; 9 nucleotides match TRBD1. CDR3 length equals 15 residues. Germline CDR1 SGDLS, CDR2 YYNGEE. The junction had 5 bases not matched to a gene; V was cut back by 3 bases and J by 1 base. CDR3 in amino acids: CASSEYRGRSYEQYF. Written as DNA, the CDR3 is TGTGCCAGCAGCGAATACAGGGGGCGTTCCTACGAGCAGTACTTC.

This clonotype was found many times. This sequence joins TRBV7-8 and TRBJ1-6; no clear D. Germline CDR1 is SGHVS and CDR2 is FQNEAQ. This CDR3 has 15 residues. The V and J ends lost 6 bases and 7 bases respectively, with 16 bases between them. This CDR3 reads CASRPGRDNNSPLHF. In nucleotides, the CDR3 is TGTGCCAGCAGGCCCGGACGGGATAACAATTCACCCCTCCACTTT.

The rearrangement links TRBV5-1 to TRBJ2-7; D uncertain. CDR1 is SGHRS, CDR2 YFSETQ, per germline. The V end was cut by 4 bases, the J end by 3 bases, with 17 bases between. This CDR3 spans 15 amino acids. This CDR3 is CASSRVGLGDYEQYF. In DNA, the CDR3 is TGCGCCAGCAGCCGGGTCGGGCTCGGCGACTACGAGCAGTACTTC.

The chain recombines TRBV29-1 with TRBJ2-7, with 7 nucleotides matching TRBD1. Germline CDR1 SQVTM, CDR2 ANQGSEA. V lost 4 bases and J lost 2; bases outside the gene matches: 5. The CDR3 consists of 13 residues. For the CDR3, the DNA is TGCAGCGTTGCGACAGGGACAGCCTACGAGCAGTACTTC. Encoded protein: CSVATGTAYEQYF.

CDR3 coding DNA: TGCAGTGCTGGGGCATACCAGCGGGAGTGGAGGAATGAGCAGTTCTTC. It translates to CSAGAYQREWRNEQFF. The gene calls are TRBV20-1 and TRBJ2-1; 8 positions match TRBD2. Germline CDR1 and CDR2: DFQATT and SNEGSKA (reference sequence). This CDR3 is 16 amino acids long. V gave up 5 bases and J gave up 7 bases; unmatched junction bases: 16.

This clonotype came up a few times. The rearrangement links TRBV6-5 to TRBJ2-2; 9 bases match TRBD1. Trimming cost V 7 bases and J 3 bases; bases outside gene matches: 6. Germline V lookup: CDR1 MNHEY, CDR2 SVGAGI. The CDR3 has 15 amino acids. CDR3: CASKRTGADTGELFF. The CDR3 DNA reads TGTGCCAGCAAAAGGACAGGGGCCGACACCGGGGAGCTGTTTTTT.

The J gene is TRBJ2-1, the V gene TRBV28; D unresolved. Germline V gives CDR1 MDHEN, CDR2 SYDVKM. The germline V and J ends were trimmed by 5 bases and 4 bases, with 12 bases remaining between them. There are 14 residues in the CDR3. For the CDR3, the DNA is TGTGCCAGCAGTGATGCGGACGTATACAATGAGCAGTTCTTC. Protein sequence: CASSDADVYNEQFF.

The CDR3 loop is CASSAQGVDEQYF. The CDR3 DNA follows: TGTGCCAGCAGCGCGCAGGGAGTCGACGAGCAGTACTTC. V and J are TRBV2 and TRBJ2-7; D may match TRBD1 or TRBD2 (5 bases each). Trimming cost V 6 bases and J 5 bases, with 14 bases left between them. Per the germline V gene, CDR1 is SNHLY and CDR2 is FYNNEI. The CDR3 has 13 amino acids.

The chain couples TRBV7-2 to TRBJ2-3; D is possibly TRBD1 (5 bases). Trimming shortened V by 4 bases and J by 6 bases, and 17 bases separated the two germline ends. The CDR3 is 15 residues long. Germline values: CDR1 SGHTA, CDR2 FQGNSA. CDR3 sequence reads: CASSSRRTSKDTQYF. The CDR3 nucleotides are TGTGCCAGCAGCTCCCGACGGACAAGTAAGGATACGCAGTATTTT. The variable domain in full, completed from reference TRBV7-2 and TRBJ2-3, reads GAGVSQSPSNKVTEKGKDVELRCDPISGHTALYWYRQSLGQGLEFLIYFQGNSAPDKSGLPSDRFSAERTGGSVSTLTIQRTQQEDSAVYLCASSSRRTSKDTQYFGPGTRLTVL.

J is TRBJ2-2 and V is TRBV28, with D possibly TRBD1 on 5 matching bases. This CDR3 region has 16 residues. From germline, CDR1 is MDHEN and CDR2 SYDVKM. V was shortened by 2 bases and J by 0 bases, with 10 bases between the two germline ends. CDR3 coding DNA: TGTGCCAGCAGTTTAAGGGGCCTCCCGAACACCGGGGAGCTGTTTTTT. Its protein product is CASSLRGLPNTGELFF.

This clonotype was counted only a few times. V gene TRBV29-1 combines with J gene TRBJ1-1, with D possibly being TRBD1 (5 bases). Germline CDR1 and CDR2: SQVTM and ANQGSEA. The CDR3 is made up of 10 amino acids. Trimming pared 7 bases from V and 8 bases from J, leaving 11 bases between. CDR3 DNA: TGCAGCGCTAGTAACAGGGAAGCTTTCTTT. It encodes CSASNREAFF. Drawing the rest from reference TRBV29-1 and TRBJ1-1, the complete variable domain is SAVISQKPSRDICQRGTSLTIQCQVDSQVTMMFWYRQQPGQSLTLIATANQGSEATYESGFVIDKFPISRPNLTFSTLTVSNMSPEDSSIYLCSASNREAFFGQGTRLTVV.

This clonotype occurred many times. J is TRBJ1-1 and V is TRBV7-9; no firm D call. Trimming removed 0 bases at V and 6 bases at J, with 5 bases between. Per germline, CDR1 SEHNR and CDR2 FQNEAQ (reference sequence). There are 12 residues in the CDR3. CDR3 in amino acids: CASSLAGAEAFF. CDR3 nucleotide sequence: TGTGCCAGCAGCTTAGCGGGTGCTGAAGCTTTCTTT.

This chain connects TRBV5-1 to TRBJ2-1; 12 bases agree with TRBD2. V was pared by 6 bases and J by 7 bases, with 5 bases of the junction left unmatched. This CDR3 contains 14 residues. The germline gives CDR1 SGHRS, CDR2 YFSETQ. DNA for the CDR3: TGCGCCAGCACCCCGACTAGCGGGAGTAATGAGCAGTTCTTC. This sequence encodes CASTPTSGSNEQFF.

This clonotype was seen more than once but under ten times. This sequence joins TRBV27 and TRBJ2-3, with unresolved D. The germline V and J ends were trimmed by 3 bases and 6 bases, with 7 bases remaining between them. The germline gives CDR1 MNHEY, CDR2 SMNVEV (reference sequence). The CDR3 is 12 residues long. DNA of the CDR3: TGTGCCAGCAGTTTTCGACCGGATACGCAGTATTTT. Protein: CASSFRPDTQYF.

This clonotype was seen a handful of times. The J gene is TRBJ1-2, the V gene TRBV5-1, with a tentative D call TRBD1 (5 bases). Germline CDR1 SGHRS, CDR2 YFSETQ. The length of the CDR3 is 16 residues. The V end was cut by 5 bases, the J end by 0 bases, with 17 bases between. The CDR3 nucleotides read TGCGCCAGCAGACCCACAACAGGAACCACTAACTATGGCTACACCTTC. This translates into CASRPTTGTTNYGYTF.

This clonotype showed up just a few times. The chain carries TRBV5-1 and TRBJ2-7, with 11 bases aligning to TRBD1. V lost 2 bases to trimming and J lost 7 bases; unmatched junction nucleotides: 8. The CDR3 covers 15 residues. Germline CDR1 and CDR2: SGHRS and YFSETQ. CDR3 loop: CASSFVGQGVWEQYF. In nucleotides, the CDR3 is TGCGCCAGCAGCTTCGTGGGACAGGGGGTTTGGGAGCAGTACTTC.

This clonotype was recorded many times. The V call is TRBV5-8, the J call TRBJ1-6; 7 nucleotides agree with TRBD1. Germline assignment: CDR1 SGHTS and CDR2 YDEGEE. V trimming: 4 bases; J trimming: 6 bases; junction bases outside the gene matches: 4. The CDR3 has 14 residues. CDR3 protein: CASSRGQRNSPLHF. CDR3 nucleotide sequence: TGTGCCAGCAGCCGGGGACAGCGTAATTCACCCCTCCACTTT.

This clonotype was seen repeatedly, ten times or more. The chain has TRBV11-2 and TRBJ2-6; a possible D gene is TRBD1 (6 bases). The V end lost 5 bases, the J end lost 2 bases, and 10 bases lay between the germline ends. The CDR3 contains 15 residues. Germline V lookup: CDR1 SGHAT, CDR2 FQNNGV. The CDR3 reads CASSLHRAGANVLTF. The CDR3 DNA reads TGTGCCAGCAGCCTACACAGGGCTGGGGCCAACGTCCTGACTTTC. Drawing the rest from reference TRBV11-2 and TRBJ2-6, the complete variable domain is EAGVAQSPRYKIIEKRQSVAFWCNPISGHATLYWYQQILGQGPKLLIQFQNNGVVDDSQLPKDRFSAERLKGVDSTLKIQPAKLEDSAVYLCASSLHRAGANVLTFGAGSRLTVL.

To note about this clonotype: The junction and the germline gene differ at one end; a read error may be behind it. This rearrangement joins TRBV11-2 to TRBJ2-3, with D maybe TRBD2 (6 bases). CDR1 and CDR2 (germline): SGHAT, FQNNGV. The CDR3 totals 16 residues. The CDR3 DNA is TGTGACAGCAGCTTAATGGGAGGCGGGACGGCAGATACGCAGTATTTT. It is translated as CDSSLMGGGTADTQYF. Drawing the rest from reference TRBV11-2 and TRBJ2-3, the complete variable domain is EAGVAQSPRYKIIEKRQSVAFWCNPISGHATLYWYQQILGQGPKLLIQFQNNGVVDDSQLPKDRFSAERLKGVDSTLKIQPAKLEDSAVYLCDSSLMGGGTADTQYFGPGTRLTVL.

This clonotype showed up many times. The chain joins TRBV11-2 to TRBJ2-1, with no clear D. Deletions cut 3 bases from V and 2 bases from J, with 11 bases between. The CDR3 consists of 15 residues. Germline values: CDR1 SGHAT, CDR2 FQNNGV. CDR3 nucleotides: TGTGCCAGCAGCTTGTACAGTAGAGCCTACAATGAGCAGTTCTTC. This codes for CASSLYSRAYNEQFF.